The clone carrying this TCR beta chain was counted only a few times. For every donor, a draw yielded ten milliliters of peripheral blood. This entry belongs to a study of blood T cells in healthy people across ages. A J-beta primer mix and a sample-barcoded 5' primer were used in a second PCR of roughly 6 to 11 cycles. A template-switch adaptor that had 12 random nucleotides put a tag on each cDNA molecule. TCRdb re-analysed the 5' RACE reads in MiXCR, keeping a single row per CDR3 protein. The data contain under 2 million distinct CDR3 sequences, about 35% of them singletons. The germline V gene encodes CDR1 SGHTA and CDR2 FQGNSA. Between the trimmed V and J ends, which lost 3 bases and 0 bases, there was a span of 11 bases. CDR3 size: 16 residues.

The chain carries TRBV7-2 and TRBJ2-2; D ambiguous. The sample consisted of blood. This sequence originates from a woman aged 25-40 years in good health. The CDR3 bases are TGTGCCAGCAGCTTTTCCGGGCGGCCGAACACCGGGGAGCTGTTTTTT. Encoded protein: CASSFSGRPNTGELFF. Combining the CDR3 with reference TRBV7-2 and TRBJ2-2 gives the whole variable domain GAGVSQSPSNKVTEKGKDVELRCDPISGHTALYWYRQSLGQGLEFLIYFQGNSAPDKSGLPSDRFSAERTGGSVSTLTIQRTQQEDSAVYLCASSFSGRPNTGELFFGEGSRLTVL.